These 32 T cell receptor beta chains originate from one sample sequenced in a study of human T cells and chemical hapten exposure. TCRdb passed the RACE reads through MiXCR, listing each CDR3 protein once. The data show 150,000 to 200,000 distinct CDR3 sequences, about 25% seen once. The time point here: patch test 3, about 24 weeks after DPC sensitization. Treatment meaning: therapeutic diphenylcyclopropenone sensitization with weekly scalp DPC. The sequencing here drew on whole blood, taken in connection with sensitization to the hapten diphenylcyclopropenone (DPC). These receptors were taken from a woman aged 40 to 55 with alopecia areata. Some clones in this sample may be carry-over from other donors' samples.

The table lists this clonotype with a count of one. The rearrangement joins TRBV20-1 to TRBJ2-4; 12 nucleotides match TRBD2. This CDR3 has 19 amino acids. Trimming at V came to 1 base and at J to 1 base, leaving 11 bases not matched to a gene. Per the germline V gene, CDR1 is DFQATT and CDR2 is SNEGSKA (reference sequence). The CDR3 spells CSARVTPSGRAVAKNIQYF. The CDR3 DNA reads as TGCAGTGCTAGAGTTACACCTAGCGGGAGGGCCGTCGCCAAAAACATTCAGTACTTC.

The chain links TRBV5-1 to TRBJ1-5; a possible D gene is TRBD1 (6 bases). Germline V gene sequence: CDR1 SGHRS, CDR2 YFSETQ. The CDR3 runs to 15 residues. Between the trimmed V and J ends, which lost 4 bases and 9 bases, there was a span of 20 bases. CDR3 in DNA: TGCGCCAGCAGCCTAATGGGACACGACGCAGGGCCCCAGCATTTT. It codes for CASSLMGHDAGPQHF.

The chain joins TRBV6-6 to TRBJ1-2; D possibly corresponds to TRBD1 (5 bases). Per germline, CDR1 MNHNY and CDR2 SVGAGI (reference sequence). The CDR3 contains 12 residues. CDR3 DNA: TGTGTTCACTGGGGGGAGCGGGATGGCTACACCTTC. It yields the protein CVHWGERDGYTF.

The sample holds a few counts of this clonotype. The chain recombines TRBV5-5 with TRBJ2-3; 11 bases map to TRBD2. CDR1 SGHKS and CDR2 YYEKEE come from the germline V gene (reference sequence). The CDR3 sequence is 17 residues long. V lost 0 bases, J lost 2 bases, and 5 bases stayed unmatched. Here the CDR3 DNA reads TGTGCCAGCAGCTTGGAACTAGCGGGGGTATTCACAGATACGCAGTATTTT. Protein sequence: CASSLELAGVFTDTQYF.

This clonotype was detected only a few times. The CDR3 here is CASNGQANSPLHF. DNA for the CDR3: TGTGCCAGCAACGGACAGGCCAATTCACCCCTCCACTTT. This chain uses TRBV6-2 or TRBV6-3 with TRBJ1-6, with 7 bases lining up with TRBD1. The CDR3 has 13 residues. V gave up 7 bases and J gave up 7 bases; unmatched junction bases: 4. From germline, CDR1 is MNHEY and CDR2 SVGEGT.

Many counts were recorded for this clonotype. The chain uses TRBV7-3 and TRBJ2-1; weak D call: TRBD1 (6 bases). The ends were cut back, 4 bases at V and 14 bases at J, with 18 bases in the middle. The CDR3 contains 13 residues. Germline assignment: CDR1 SGHTA and CDR2 FQGTGA. Here the CDR3 reads CASSSDKQGREFF. The DNA of the CDR3 is TGTGCCAGCAGCTCAGACAAACAGGGTAGGGAGTTCTTC.

The table lists this clonotype with a few counts. The chain carries TRBV28 and TRBJ1-1, with D maybe TRBD1 (5 bases). The V gene lost 6 bases and the J gene lost 4 bases, with 15 bases spanning the gap. Germline CDR1 reads MDHEN; CDR2 reads SYDVKM. The length of the CDR3 is 14 residues. This chain's CDR3 is CASRAPGLTTEAFF. CDR3 coding DNA: TGTGCCAGCAGAGCACCGGGACTTACCACTGAAGCTTTCTTT. The full variable domain, its missing parts supplied by reference TRBV28 and TRBJ1-1, is DVKVTQSSRYLVKRTGEKVFLECVQDMDHENMFWYRQDPGLGLRLIYFSYDVKMKEKGDIPEGYSVSREKKERFSLILESASTNQTSMYLCASRAPGLTTEAFFGQGTRLTVV.

This clonotype was seen ten or more times. The V and J genes are TRBV12-3 or TRBV12-4 and TRBJ2-1, with a weak D call TRBD2 (5 bases). The CDR3 extends over 15 amino acids. V was pared by 3 bases and J by 7 bases, with 16 bases between. The CDR3 bases are TGTGCCAGCAGTTTCCAGCCTCGGGGATCTAATGAGCAGTTCTTC. It specifies CASSFQPRGSNEQFF.

The V call is TRBV5-1, the J call TRBJ2-1; 8 bases line up with TRBD2. The ends lost 0 bases at V and 5 bases at J; junction bases unmatched: 7. This CDR3 spans 16 amino acids. Germline values: CDR1 SGHRS, CDR2 YFSETQ. CDR3 DNA: TGCGCCAGCAGCTTGGTCTCCGGGGGGGCCCACAATGAGCAGTTCTTC. Its translation: CASSLVSGGAHNEQFF.

This clonotype was found a few times. This chain uses TRBV20-1 with TRBJ1-1; a weak D match, TRBD1 (5 bases). Germline V gives CDR1 DFQATT, CDR2 SNEGSKA (reference sequence). Between the trimmed V and J ends, which lost 2 bases and 4 bases, there was a span of 14 bases. The CDR3 contains 14 residues. This CDR3 is CSARIGGGGTEAFF. The CDR3 DNA reads as TGCAGTGCTAGAATCGGAGGTGGGGGCACTGAAGCTTTCTTT.

J is TRBJ2-1 and V is TRBV27, with 9 bases fitting TRBD1. The trim removed 5 bases at V and 6 bases at J, leaving 11 bases unmatched. Germline CDR1 reads MNHEY; CDR2 reads SMNVEV (reference sequence). The CDR3 loop spans 16 amino acids. This CDR3 reads CASSREGTGPFNEQFF. DNA for the CDR3: TGTGCCAGCAGTCGAGAGGGGACAGGGCCCTTCAATGAGCAGTTCTTC.

This clonotype has just a few counts. This chain uses TRBV29-1 with TRBJ2-3, with 10 nucleotides matching TRBD2. V shed 3 bases and J 2 bases; nucleotides not matched to a gene: 8. CDR1 is SQVTM and CDR2 is ANQGSEA in the germline V gene. The CDR3 length is 16 residues. CDR3 in amino acids: CSVDGLAEIITDTQYF. The CDR3 bases are TGCAGCGTTGACGGACTAGCGGAAATCATCACAGATACGCAGTATTTT.

This clonotype has a handful of counts. The chain employs TRBV6-2 or TRBV6-3 and TRBJ2-1; a weak D match, TRBD1 (6 bases). Trimming stripped 2 bases from V and 6 bases from J, with 17 bases between. Germline CDR1 and CDR2: MNHEY and SVGEGT. CDR3 length equals 16 residues. CDR3 in amino acids: CASSYPGQGRSNEQFF. The CDR3 DNA reads as TGTGCCAGCAGTTACCCCGGTCAGGGGAGAAGCAATGAGCAGTTCTTC.

This clonotype was observed a handful of times. V is TRBV27 and J is TRBJ1-6; the D gene is possibly TRBD1 (5 bases). V lost 3 bases and J lost 10, with 10 bases in between. This CDR3 has 13 amino acids. Germline V gene data show CDR1 as MNHEY and CDR2 as SMNVEV (reference sequence). In DNA form, the CDR3 reads TGTGCCAGCAGTTTTCAGGGAGGATCACCCCTCCACTTT. It is translated as CASSFQGGSPLHF.

This clonotype was counted between two and nine times. V usage is TRBV18 and J usage is TRBJ1-2; D may be TRBD1 (5 bases). CDR1 KGHSH and CDR2 LQKENI come from the germline V gene. Trimming left V 5 bases short and J 2 bases short, with 12 bases between. CDR3 size: 14 residues. As DNA, the CDR3 is TGTGCCAGCTCAGACGTTGGGACCAACTATGGCTACACCTTC. Encoded protein: CASSDVGTNYGYTF. Variable domain in full (rest from reference TRBV18 and TRBJ1-2): NAGVMQNPRHLVRRRGQEARLRCSPMKGHSHVYWYRQLPEEGLKFMVYLQKENIIDESGMPKERFSAEFPKEGPSILRIQQVVRGDSAAYFCASSDVGTNYGYTFGSGTRLTVV.

This sequence joins TRBV20-1 and TRBJ2-5; TRBD1 might be the D (5 bases). The CDR3 extends over 12 amino acids. The ends were cut back, 7 bases at V and 7 bases at J, with 16 bases in the middle. Germline assignment: CDR1 DFQATT and CDR2 SNEGSKA (reference sequence). The CDR3 DNA follows: TGCAGTGTTCAGACAGCTCCGGGGACCCAGTACTTC. It is translated as CSVQTAPGTQYF.

The J gene is TRBJ2-7, the V gene TRBV10-3; 9 bases are shared with TRBD2. Germline trimming cut 6 bases from V and 6 bases from J; bases unmatched to any gene: 9. Germline V CDR1 and CDR2: ENHRY, SYGVKD. This CDR3 has 14 residues. In DNA form, the CDR3 reads TGTGCCATCAGAGAAGCGGGAGGAGGATCCGAGCAGTACTTC. It is translated as CAIREAGGGSEQYF.

The chain uses TRBV6-6 and TRBJ2-7; no reliable D call. This CDR3 has 14 residues. The V end was cut by 0 bases, the J end by 1 base, with 7 bases between. Germline assignment: CDR1 MNHNY and CDR2 SVGAGI (reference sequence). CDR3 region: CASSYSVYSYEQYF. The CDR3, as DNA: TGTGCCAGCAGTTACTCGGTCTATTCCTACGAGCAGTACTTC.

This clonotype was picked up many times. This chain uses TRBV20-1 with TRBJ2-2; no clear D gene. Trimming cost V 4 bases and J 2 bases, with 8 bases left between them. This CDR3 has 13 amino acids. Germline loops: CDR1 DFQATT, CDR2 SNEGSKA (reference sequence). The CDR3 sequence: CSAIVPNTGELFF. The CDR3 DNA reads as TGCAGTGCTATTGTGCCTAACACCGGGGAGCTGTTTTTT.

The V call is TRBV28, the J call TRBJ1-4; D not resolved. The CDR3 totals 17 residues. V dropped 5 bases and J dropped 0 bases, with 16 bases sitting between them. CDR1 is MDHEN and CDR2 is SYDVKM in the germline V gene. The chain's CDR3 is CASSPSQAVATNEKLFF. CDR3 nucleotides: TGTGCCAGCAGTCCATCCCAGGCAGTTGCAACTAATGAAAAACTGTTTTTT.

Ten or more counts support this clonotype. The chain links TRBV13 to TRBJ2-1, with unresolved D. The CDR3 is made up of 12 amino acids. CDR1 is PRHDT and CDR2 is FYEKMQ in the germline V gene (reference sequence). V lost 4 bases and J lost 10, with 11 bases in between. In DNA form, the CDR3 reads TGTGCCAGCAGCTCCCATGCGAAAGAGCAGTTCTTC. Encoded protein: CASSSHAKEQFF.

This clonotype was detected a few times. The V and J genes are TRBV27 and TRBJ1-5; D is unclear. The CDR3 covers 14 residues. Per the germline V gene, CDR1 is MNHEY and CDR2 is SMNVEV (reference sequence). V was cut by 5 bases and J by 2 bases, with 10 bases left in between. The CDR3 DNA reads as TGTGCCAGCAGTCCTTGGTTAGGCAATCAGCCCCAGCATTTT. Translation gives CASSPWLGNQPQHF.

The chain has TRBV20-1 and TRBJ1-5, with D hard to call. The CDR3 has 15 residues. Trimming cost V 5 bases and J 0 bases, with 14 bases left between them. Germline V gives CDR1 DFQATT, CDR2 SNEGSKA (reference sequence). The CDR3 sequence: CSAGGQSYSNQPQHF. The CDR3 DNA is TGCAGTGCTGGCGGGCAGTCATATAGCAATCAGCCCCAGCATTTT.

This clonotype was seen a handful of times. The gene calls are TRBV25-1 and TRBJ1-1, with a possible D match to TRBD1 (6 bases). Germline V gene lookup returns CDR1 MGHDK and CDR2 SYGVNS. This CDR3 has 13 residues. The V gene lost 10 bases and the J gene lost 4 bases, with 16 bases spanning the gap. The CDR3 nucleotides are TGTGCCACTACGGACAGCCTCGGCACTGAAGCTTTCTTT. Protein product: CATTDSLGTEAFF.

V is TRBV20-1 and J is TRBJ1-1; D possibly corresponds to TRBD1 (6 bases). CDR1 and CDR2 from the germline V gene are DFQATT and SNEGSKA (reference sequence). CDR3 length equals 15 residues. Trimming pared 2 bases from V and 6 bases from J, leaving 19 bases between. The CDR3 nucleotides are TGCAGTGCTAGATCTCAGGACAGCTGGGGCTCTGAAGCTTTCTTT. This encodes CSARSQDSWGSEAFF.

This sequence joins TRBV6-6 and TRBJ2-3; D is ambiguous. This CDR3 is built from 14 residues. The germline V gene has CDR1 MNHNY and CDR2 SVGAGI (reference sequence). Trimming left V 6 bases short and J 0 bases short, with 10 bases between. The CDR3 loop reads CASSSVTSTDTQYF. The CDR3 DNA is TGTGCCAGCAGCTCGGTTACTAGCACAGATACGCAGTATTTT.

The gene calls are TRBV7-2 and TRBJ2-3, with 9 bases aligning to TRBD2. Germline V gene sequence: CDR1 SGHTA, CDR2 FQGNSA. Losses at the gene ends were 2 bases for V and 6 bases for J; bases not matched to a gene: 9. This CDR3 is built from 16 residues. The DNA of the CDR3 is TGTGCCAGCAGCTTAAGTTCGGCGGGAGGGGTCGATACGCAGTATTTT. Its translation: CASSLSSAGGVDTQYF. Supplemented by reference TRBV7-2 and TRBJ2-3, the full variable domain reads GAGVSQSPSNKVTEKGKDVELRCDPISGHTALYWYRQSLGQGLEFLIYFQGNSAPDKSGLPSDRFSAERTGGSVSTLTIQRTQQEDSAVYLCASSLSSAGGVDTQYFGPGTRLTVL.

This clonotype was counted between two and nine times. The chain carries TRBV4-1 and TRBJ1-4, with D unclear. CDR3 length: 11 amino acids. V was trimmed by 8 bases and J by 8 bases, leaving 9 bases between them. The germline V gene has CDR1 MGHRA and CDR2 YSYEKL. Written as DNA, the CDR3 is TGCGCCAGCCTTGAGGGAGAAAAACTGTTTTTT. Translating gives CASLEGEKLFF.

The V gene is TRBV4-3, the J gene TRBJ2-2; D may be TRBD1 or TRBD2 (5 bases each). This CDR3 comprises 17 residues. Trimming removed 3 bases at V and 4 bases at J, with 18 bases between. Germline CDR1 LGHNA, CDR2 YSLEER. CDR3 region: CASSQSLDSGRTGELFF. Written as DNA, the CDR3 is TGCGCCAGCAGCCAGTCCCTGGACTCGGGGCGCACCGGGGAGCTGTTTTTT.

This clonotype was observed a handful of times. The rearrangement joins TRBV3-1 to TRBJ2-3; D may be TRBD1 or TRBD2 (5 bases each). The CDR3 has 16 residues. In germline, CDR1 is LGHDT, CDR2 YNNKEL (reference sequence). The ends were cut back, 1 base at V and 0 bases at J, with 11 bases in the middle. The chain's CDR3 is CASSQGLGDSTDTQYF. The CDR3 DNA is TGTGCCAGCAGCCAAGGCTTGGGGGACAGCACAGATACGCAGTATTTT.

This chain links TRBV3-1 with TRBJ1-5, with a weak D call TRBD1 (6 bases). CDR1 and CDR2 from the germline V gene are LGHDT and YNNKEL (reference sequence). The CDR3 sequence is 13 residues long. V shed 4 bases and J shed 7 bases, with 11 bases lying between them. The CDR3 loop is CASSRRGAQPQHF. Here the CDR3 DNA reads TGTGCCAGCAGCCGACGGGGGGCACAGCCCCAGCATTTT.

The chain combines TRBV7-2 with TRBJ2-3; the match to TRBD1 covers 11 bases. Trimming took 10 bases from V and 7 from J; bases not matched to a gene: 13. Germline CDR1 and CDR2: SGHTA and FQGNSA. This CDR3 contains 15 residues. This CDR3 reads CATQPTGTGGHTQYF. CDR3 DNA: TGTGCCACCCAGCCGACCGGGACAGGGGGGCATACGCAGTATTTT.